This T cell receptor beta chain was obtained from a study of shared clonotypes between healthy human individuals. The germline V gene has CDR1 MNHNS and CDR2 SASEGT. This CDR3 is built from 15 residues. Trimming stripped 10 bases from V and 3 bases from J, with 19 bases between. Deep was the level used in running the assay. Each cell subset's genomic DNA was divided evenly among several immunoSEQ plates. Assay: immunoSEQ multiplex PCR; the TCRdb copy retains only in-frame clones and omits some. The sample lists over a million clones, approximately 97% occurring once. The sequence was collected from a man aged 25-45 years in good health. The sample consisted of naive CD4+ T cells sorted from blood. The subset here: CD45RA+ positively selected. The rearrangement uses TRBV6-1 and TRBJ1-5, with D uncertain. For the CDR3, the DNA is TGTGCCATCCTCCCTCTGCTTTCCAACAATCAGCCCCAGCATTTT. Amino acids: CAILPLLSNNQPQHF.